This T cell receptor (beta chain) was sequenced during a study of T-cell memory formation after mild COVID-19. In this sample, this clonotype turned up a few times. The CDR3 is 12 residues long. Between the trimmed V and J ends, which lost 7 bases and 9 bases, there was a span of 18 bases. Germline CDR1 SQVTM, CDR2 ANQGSEA. TCRdb re-analysed the 5' RACE reads in MiXCR, keeping a single row per CDR3 protein. The data show tens of thousands of distinct CDR3 sequences, approximately 13% seen once. The chain couples TRBV29-1 to TRBJ2-5; D could derive from TRBD1 or TRBD2 (5 bases each). Sequencing used PBMCs or a T cell subset sorted from them (not recorded which). This clonotype was obtained from an adult woman who had mild COVID-19 (a few samples of this study predate the infection). Cell type and time point are not known. The DNA for the CDR3 is TGCAGCGCGGCGGACGAAGGGGAGCCCCAGTACTTC. This gives the protein CSAADEGEPQYF.